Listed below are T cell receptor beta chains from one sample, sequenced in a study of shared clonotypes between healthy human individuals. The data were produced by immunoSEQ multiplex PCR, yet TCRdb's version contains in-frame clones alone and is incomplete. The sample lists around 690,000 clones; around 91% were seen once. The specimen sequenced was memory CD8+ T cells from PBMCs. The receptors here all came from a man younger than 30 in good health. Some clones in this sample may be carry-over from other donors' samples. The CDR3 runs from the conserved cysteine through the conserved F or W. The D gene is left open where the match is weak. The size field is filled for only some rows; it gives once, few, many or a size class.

CDR3 DNA: TGTGCCAGCAGCTTAACGCTTAGAGTTTACAATGAGCAGTTCTTC
CDR3 protein: CASSLTLRVYNEQFF
D gene: -
J gene: TRBJ2-1
clone size: -
V gene: TRBV7-9

CDR3 DNA: TGTGCCAGCAGTTTGAGGGGACAGGGGCAAGAGACCCAGTACTTC
CDR3 protein: CASSLRGQGQETQYF
D gene: TRBD1
J gene: TRBJ2-5
clone size: once
V gene: TRBV28

CDR3 DNA: TGTGCCAGCAGCCCAGCGGGGGCGAGTGGGGCCAACGTCCTGACTTTC
CDR3 protein: CASSPAGASGANVLTF
D gene: TRBD2
J gene: TRBJ2-6
clone size: -
V gene: TRBV11-2

CDR3 DNA: TGTGCCAGCAGCTTATGGTACTCGAACACTGAAGCTTTCTTT
CDR3 protein: CASSLWYSNTEAFF
D gene: -
J gene: TRBJ1-1
clone size: -
V gene: TRBV7-2

CDR3 DNA: TGTGCCAGCAGTGAAGGGACTGGAGCTGACGAGCAGTACTTC
CDR3 protein: CASSEGTGADEQYF
D gene: -
J gene: TRBJ2-7
clone size: -
V gene: TRBV6-5

CDR3 DNA: TGTGCCAGCAGAAAGGGGCCTTACTACGAGCAGTACTTC
CDR3 protein: CASRKGPYYEQYF
D gene: -
J gene: TRBJ2-7
clone size: -
V gene: TRBV28

CDR3 DNA: TGTGCCAGTATGGGGGGGCAGAACAATGAGCAGTTCTTC
CDR3 protein: CASMGGQNNEQFF
D gene: -
J gene: TRBJ2-1
clone size: -
V gene: TRBV19

CDR3 DNA: TGTGCCAGTAGTGGGGAAAGACAGGGGGCTTTTCATCAGCCCCAGCATTTT
CDR3 protein: CASSGERQGAFHQPQHF
D gene: TRBD1
J gene: TRBJ1-5
clone size: -
V gene: TRBV19

CDR3 DNA: TGCGCCAGCAGCTTGAACGGGGGGCGGTTGGAAGAGCAGTACTTC
CDR3 protein: CASSLNGGRLEEQYF
D gene: -
J gene: TRBJ2-7
clone size: -
V gene: TRBV5-1

CDR3 DNA: TGCGCCAGCAGCTTGGTTGGGGGTTCTAATGAGCAGTTCTTC
CDR3 protein: CASSLVGGSNEQFF
D gene: -
J gene: TRBJ2-1
clone size: -
V gene: TRBV5-1

CDR3 DNA: TGCAGCGACAACCGGGGAGATAGTGAAGCTTTCTTT
CDR3 protein: CSDNRGDSEAFF
D gene: -
J gene: TRBJ1-1
clone size: few
V gene: TRBV29-1

CDR3 DNA: TGCGCCAGCAGCTTGGGTGGTTCAGGGAACGAAGCTTTCTTT
CDR3 protein: CASSLGGSGNEAFF
D gene: -
J gene: TRBJ1-1
clone size: -
V gene: TRBV5-1

CDR3 DNA: TGTGCTAGTGGTTACTACCGGGAGACTTTCTTT
CDR3 protein: CASGYYRETFF
D gene: -
J gene: TRBJ1-1
clone size: few
V gene: TRBV12-5

CDR3 DNA: TGCGCCAGCATCCTGAACACTGAAGCTTTCTTT
CDR3 protein: CASILNTEAFF
D gene: -
J gene: TRBJ1-1
clone size: -
V gene: TRBV5-1

CDR3 DNA: TGTGCCAGCAGTTACGGTGGGGGCACGACTGAAGCTTTCTTT
CDR3 protein: CASSYGGGTTEAFF
D gene: -
J gene: TRBJ1-1
clone size: -
V gene: TRBV6-5

CDR3 DNA: TGTGCCAGCACACTCAGGGGGATCTCCTACGAGCAGTACTTC
CDR3 protein: CASTLRGISYEQYF
D gene: TRBD1
J gene: TRBJ2-7
clone size: few
V gene: TRBV7-8

CDR3 DNA: TGTGCCAGCAAACAGGGATTCAACTATGGCTACACCTTC
CDR3 protein: CASKQGFNYGYTF
D gene: -
J gene: TRBJ1-2
clone size: -
V gene: TRBV6-5

CDR3 DNA: TGTGCCAGCAGCCCTGGGGGGAGGACTCGGGGCTACACCTTC
CDR3 protein: CASSPGGRTRGYTF
D gene: -
J gene: TRBJ1-2
clone size: -
V gene: TRBV2

CDR3 DNA: TGTGCCAGCAGCACGGACGGCCTCAAGGAGCAGTTCTTC
CDR3 protein: CASSTDGLKEQFF
D gene: -
J gene: TRBJ2-1
clone size: -
V gene: TRBV5-6

CDR3 DNA: TGCAGCGTTACCGGGACTCGAACGAACAATGAGCAGTTCTTC
CDR3 protein: CSVTGTRTNNEQFF
D gene: -
J gene: TRBJ2-1
clone size: -
V gene: TRBV29-1

CDR3 DNA: TGTGCCAGCAGTCCCGAGCGTTACCACTCCTACGAGCAGTACTTC
CDR3 protein: CASSPERYHSYEQYF
D gene: -
J gene: TRBJ2-7
clone size: -
V gene: TRBV27

CDR3 DNA: TGTGCCAGCAGTTGGGTAGTGGACAATGAGCAGTTCTTC
CDR3 protein: CASSWVVDNEQFF
D gene: -
J gene: TRBJ2-1
clone size: -
V gene: TRBV27

CDR3 DNA: TGCGCCAGCAGCCAAGAGGCGCCAGGGGAAGGCTACGAGCAGTACTTC
CDR3 protein: CASSQEAPGEGYEQYF
D gene: -
J gene: TRBJ2-7
clone size: -
V gene: TRBV4-1

CDR3 DNA: TGTGCCAGCAGTTTCTCGATCTCTAATTCCTACGAGCAGTACTTC
CDR3 protein: CASSFSISNSYEQYF
D gene: -
J gene: TRBJ2-7
clone size: once
V gene: TRBV27

CDR3 DNA: TGTGCCAGTAGTATCGGCTGGCGGGAGGGAATAAACAATGAGCAGTTCTTC
CDR3 protein: CASSIGWREGINNEQFF
D gene: TRBD2
J gene: TRBJ2-1
clone size: -
V gene: TRBV19

CDR3 DNA: TGTGCCAGCAGTTTATCCGGCTACAATGAGCAGTTCTTC
CDR3 protein: CASSLSGYNEQFF
D gene: -
J gene: TRBJ2-1
clone size: -
V gene: TRBV28

CDR3 DNA: TGTGCCAGCGGATCGTCCACCGGGGAGCTGTTTTTT
CDR3 protein: CASGSSTGELFF
D gene: -
J gene: TRBJ2-2
clone size: -
V gene: TRBV7-3

CDR3 DNA: TGTGCCAGCAGCGTAGGGGGGGACCCCACCAATGAGCAGTTCTTC
CDR3 protein: CASSVGGDPTNEQFF
D gene: -
J gene: TRBJ2-1
clone size: -
V gene: TRBV9

CDR3 DNA: TGTGCCAGCAGCTTGAAGGCACCTGGGGCCAACGTCCTGACTTTC
CDR3 protein: CASSLKAPGANVLTF
D gene: -
J gene: TRBJ2-6
clone size: -
V gene: TRBV5-4

CDR3 DNA: TGTGCCAGCGCCGCCACGGGGCGCTCTGGGGCCAACGTCCTGACTTTC
CDR3 protein: CASAATGRSGANVLTF
D gene: -
J gene: TRBJ2-6
clone size: -
V gene: TRBV27

CDR3 DNA: TGTGCCAGCAGCATAACAGCCGGGGAGCTGTTTTTT
CDR3 protein: CASSITAGELFF
D gene: -
J gene: TRBJ2-2
clone size: few
V gene: TRBV13

CDR3 DNA: TGTGCCAGCTCGTTGACTAGTAGAGCAGATACGCAGTATTTT
CDR3 protein: CASSLTSRADTQYF
D gene: -
J gene: TRBJ2-3
clone size: -
V gene: TRBV11-1

CDR3 DNA: TGCGCCAGCAGTGGACGGGGGACAGTTTACAATGAGCAGTTCTTC
CDR3 protein: CASSGRGTVYNEQFF
D gene: -
J gene: TRBJ2-1
clone size: -
V gene: TRBV10-1

CDR3 DNA: TGCAGCGTTGAGATCACCGGTCCGCTAGACGAGCAGTACTTC
CDR3 protein: CSVEITGPLDEQYF
D gene: -
J gene: TRBJ2-7
clone size: -
V gene: TRBV29-1

CDR3 DNA: TGTGCCAGCAGCTCCCACGGACAGGGAGGCTACGAGCAGTACTTC
CDR3 protein: CASSSHGQGGYEQYF
D gene: TRBD1
J gene: TRBJ2-7
clone size: -
V gene: TRBV7-9

CDR3 DNA: TGTGCCAGCAGTCCTGGCGGGAGGGCTGAAGCTTTCTTT
CDR3 protein: CASSPGGRAEAFF
D gene: -
J gene: TRBJ1-1
clone size: once
V gene: TRBV27

CDR3 DNA: TGTGCCAGCAGTAGTCGACAGGGGGACTACAATGAGCAGTTCTTC
CDR3 protein: CASSSRQGDYNEQFF
D gene: TRBD1
J gene: TRBJ2-1
clone size: -
V gene: TRBV6-1

CDR3 DNA: TGTGCCAGCCAGGAAGGGGCCTACGAGCAGTACTTC
CDR3 protein: CASQEGAYEQYF
D gene: -
J gene: TRBJ2-7
clone size: -
V gene: TRBV7-9

CDR3 DNA: TGTGCCAGCAGCTTCAGGGGATCACGCGAGCAGTACTTC
CDR3 protein: CASSFRGSREQYF
D gene: -
J gene: TRBJ2-7
clone size: -
V gene: TRBV5-4

CDR3 DNA: TGTGCCAGCAGCTCTCTAAAAGGACAGGGCCACTACGAGCAGTACTTC
CDR3 protein: CASSSLKGQGHYEQYF
D gene: TRBD1
J gene: TRBJ2-7
clone size: -
V gene: TRBV27

CDR3 DNA: TGTGCCAGCAGTCCCGGGACTGGTAATGAGCAGTTCTTC
CDR3 protein: CASSPGTGNEQFF
D gene: -
J gene: TRBJ2-1
clone size: -
V gene: TRBV27

CDR3 DNA: TGTGCCAGCAGCTTAGGGGACAGGGTCTATGGCTACACCTTC
CDR3 protein: CASSLGDRVYGYTF
D gene: TRBD1
J gene: TRBJ1-2
clone size: once
V gene: TRBV5-6